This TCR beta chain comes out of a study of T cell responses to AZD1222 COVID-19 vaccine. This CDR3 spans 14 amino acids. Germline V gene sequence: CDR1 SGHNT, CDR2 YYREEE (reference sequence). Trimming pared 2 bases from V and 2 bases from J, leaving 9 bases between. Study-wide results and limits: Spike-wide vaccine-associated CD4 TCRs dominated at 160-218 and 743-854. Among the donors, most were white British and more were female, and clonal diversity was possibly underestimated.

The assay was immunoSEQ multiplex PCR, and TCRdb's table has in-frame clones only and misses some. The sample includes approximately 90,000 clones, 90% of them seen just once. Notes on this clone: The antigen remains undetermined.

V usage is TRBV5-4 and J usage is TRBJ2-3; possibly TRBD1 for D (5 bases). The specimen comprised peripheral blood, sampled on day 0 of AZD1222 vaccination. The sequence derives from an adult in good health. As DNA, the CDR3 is TGTGCCAGCAGCTTAAGGGGCCCCACAGATACGCAGTATTTT. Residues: CASSLRGPTDTQYF.